The entry that follows covers one T cell receptor (beta chain) sequence. This specimen comes from a study of blood T cells in healthy people across ages. Through a sample-barcoded 5' primer and a J-beta primer mix, a second PCR was run for 7 to 11 cycles. One entry per CDR3 protein results from TCRdb running MiXCR on the 5' RACE reads. The sample carries about a million distinct CDR3 sequences, approximately 49% recorded once. The CDR3 consists of 17 residues. V lost 3 bases to trimming and J lost 8 bases; unmatched junction nucleotides: 10. Germline CDR1 reads KGHDR; CDR2 reads SFDVKD. The V gene is TRBV24-1, the J gene TRBJ2-1; 12 bases match TRBD1. The sample comprised blood. The source is a man aged 25 to 40 in good health. The CDR3 nucleotides are TGTGCCACCAGTGATCCTGACGGGACAGGGGGCTGGGATGAGCAGTTCTTC. This sequence encodes CATSDPDGTGGWDEQFF.